Presented here are 13 T cell receptor beta chains from one specimen sequenced in a study of shared clonotypes between healthy human individuals. The naive CD8 subset, CD45RO-negative cells positively selected for CCR7, excluded terminally differentiated effector memory CD45RA+ cells. The repertoire was sequenced with immunoSEQ multiplex PCR; TCRdb's copy has only in-frame clones and lacks some. Seen here are about 2 million clones, approximately 95% observed once, and the top ten hold 1.2%. The specimen sequenced was naive CD8+ T cells sorted from blood. Receptor source: a man between 18 and 35 years old in good health.

This clone was detected only once. This chain links TRBV4-3 with TRBJ2-1; a possible D gene is TRBD1 (6 bases). CDR3 length: 15 residues. Per the germline V gene, CDR1 is LGHNA and CDR2 is YSLEER. Trimming stripped 3 bases from V and 9 bases from J, with 18 bases between. The CDR3 nucleotides are TGCGCCAGCAGCCAGGTTCAAGGGGGAGAGACTGAGCAGTTCTTC. Translated, it gives CASSQVQGGETEQFF.

The rearrangement joins TRBV7-6 to TRBJ2-5; TRBD1 matches 10 bases. Germline V gene lookup returns CDR1 SGHVS and CDR2 FNYEAQ. The length of the CDR3 is 14 residues. Trimming cost V 5 bases and J 4 bases; bases outside gene matches: 4. The CDR3 sequence is CASSRTGGGETQYF. DNA for the CDR3: TGTGCCAGCAGCCGGACAGGGGGGGGAGAGACCCAGTACTTC.

This clone was observed a single time. The chain uses TRBV11-2 and TRBJ2-5; possibly TRBD1 or TRBD2 for D (5 bases each). Germline CDR1 reads SGHAT; CDR2 reads FQNNGV. The CDR3 length is 16 residues. Trimming pared 1 base from V and 0 bases from J, leaving 12 bases between. Written as DNA, the CDR3 is TGTGCCAGCAGCTTAGGGGGGACCAGGTACCAAGAGACCCAGTACTTC. Translated, it gives CASSLGGTRYQETQYF.

This clone was detected once. The chain carries TRBV27 and TRBJ1-5; 8 nucleotides agree with TRBD1. CDR3 size: 14 residues. CDR1 MNHEY and CDR2 SMNVEV come from the germline V gene (reference sequence). The V gene end was trimmed by 5 bases and the J gene end by 5 bases; junction bases not matched to a gene: 5. The CDR3 DNA reads as TGTGCCAGCAGTATGGACAGGGAGGATCAGCCCCAGCATTTT. It specifies CASSMDREDQPQHF.

This chain connects TRBV5-6 to TRBJ2-2; 9 bases match TRBD2. The CDR3 has 16 amino acids. V was clipped by 3 bases and J by 5 bases; unmatched bases: 8. The V gene's germline CDR1 is SGHDT and CDR2 YYEEEE. In DNA, the CDR3 is TGTGCCAGCAGCTCCTTAGCGGGAGTGGAGACCGGGGAGCTGTTTTTT. This encodes CASSSLAGVETGELFF.

The gene calls are TRBV7-2 and TRBJ2-7, with 7 nucleotides matching TRBD2. CDR3 length: 13 residues. The J segment lost 7 bases and the V segment lost 3 bases, leaving 6 bases of the junction unmatched. Germline CDR1 is SGHTA and CDR2 is FQGNSA. CDR3 sequence (DNA): TGTGCCAGCAGCTTGGTTGCGGGAGTGGAGCAGTACTTC. Translated: CASSLVAGVEQYF.

The chain links TRBV4-3 to TRBJ2-7, with no clear D. CDR1 is LGHNA, CDR2 YSLEER, per germline. The CDR3 is 14 residues long. V was shortened by 2 bases and J by 0 bases, with 8 bases between the two germline ends. The CDR3 DNA reads TGCGCCAGCAGCCAAATGGGCAGCTCCTACGAGCAGTACTTC. Amino acid sequence: CASSQMGSSYEQYF.

The chain joins TRBV4-1 to TRBJ2-3; 10 positions agree with TRBD2. The trim removed 7 bases at V and 4 bases at J, leaving 2 bases unmatched. Germline V CDR1 and CDR2: MGHRA, YSYEKL. The CDR3 has 13 residues. This chain's CDR3 is CASTSGRADTQYF. CDR3 coding DNA: TGCGCCAGCACGAGCGGGAGGGCAGATACGCAGTATTTT.

The gene calls are TRBV28 and TRBJ2-3; perhaps TRBD2 as D (5 bases). The V and J ends lost 5 bases and 3 bases respectively, with 15 bases between them. From germline, CDR1 is MDHEN and CDR2 SYDVKM. CDR3 size: 15 residues. CDR3 DNA sequence: TGTGCCAGCAGTCTGCCGGGAAGCCCGACAGATACGCAGTATTTT. Its protein product is CASSLPGSPTDTQYF. Drawing the rest from reference TRBV28 and TRBJ2-3, the complete variable domain is DVKVTQSSRYLVKRTGEKVFLECVQDMDHENMFWYRQDPGLGLRLIYFSYDVKMKEKGDIPEGYSVSREKKERFSLILESASTNQTSMYLCASSLPGSPTDTQYFGPGTRLTVL.

The V call is TRBV5-1, the J call TRBJ1-2; TRBD1 might be the D (5 bases). CDR3 length: 12 amino acids. Trimming removed 8 bases from V and 5 bases from J, with 13 bases in between. Germline CDR1 and CDR2: SGHRS and YFSETQ. The CDR3 DNA reads TGCGCCAGTGCGACAGAAAAATATGGCTACACCTTC. It specifies CASATEKYGYTF.

The chain recombines TRBV30 with TRBJ2-1, with 13 bases aligning to TRBD2. The CDR3 has 17 amino acids. The V segment lost 1 base and the J segment 3 bases; nucleotides outside the gene matches: 6. CDR1 is GTSNPN, CDR2 SVGIG, per germline (reference sequence). Here the CDR3 DNA reads TGTGCCTGGAGTGGACTAGCGGGAGGAGTGAGCTACAATGAGCAGTTCTTC. Protein sequence: CAWSGLAGGVSYNEQFF.

Concerning this clone itself: Other nucleotide sequences from this sample produce the same CDR3. The V gene is TRBV27, the J gene TRBJ1-6; D might be TRBD1 (5 bases). Germline V CDR1 and CDR2: MNHEY, SMNVEV (reference sequence). This CDR3 is built from 13 residues. Trimming pared 3 bases from V and 7 bases from J, leaving 7 bases between. The CDR3 DNA reads as TGTGCCAGCAGTTTCGGGGGAAATTCACCCCTCCACTTT. Its translation is CASSFGGNSPLHF.

The chain couples TRBV6-6 to TRBJ1-1; D possibly corresponds to TRBD1 (5 bases). V lost 0 bases, J lost 3 bases, and 11 bases lay in between. Germline assignment: CDR1 MNHNY and CDR2 SVGAGI (reference sequence). This CDR3 has 15 amino acids. The CDR3 protein is CASSYSGDVDTEAFF. CDR3 coding DNA: TGTGCCAGCAGTTACTCCGGGGACGTGGACACTGAAGCTTTCTTT.